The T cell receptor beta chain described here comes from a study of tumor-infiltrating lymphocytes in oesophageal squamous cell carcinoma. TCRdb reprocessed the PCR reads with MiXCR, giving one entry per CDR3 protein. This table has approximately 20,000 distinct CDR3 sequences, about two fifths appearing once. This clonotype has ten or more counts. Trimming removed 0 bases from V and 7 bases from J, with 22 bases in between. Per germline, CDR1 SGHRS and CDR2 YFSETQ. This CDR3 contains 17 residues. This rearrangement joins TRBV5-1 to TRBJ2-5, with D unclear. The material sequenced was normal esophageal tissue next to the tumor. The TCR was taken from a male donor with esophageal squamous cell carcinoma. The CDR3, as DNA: TGCGCCAGCAGCTTGGCCGCCAGCCAAGAGATCCTCGGGACCCAGTACTTC. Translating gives CASSLAASQEILGTQYF.